These T cell receptor beta chains were read from a single sample in a study of blood T cell repertoires in COVID-19. Method: immunoSEQ multiplex PCR; TCRdb's copy keeps in-frame clones and lacks some. The table has about 360,000 clones, around 88% seen once. Material for sequencing was peripheral blood. The source is an older woman with COVID-19, enrolled during active disease. The CDR3 runs from the conserved cysteine through the conserved F or W. A D gene is named only where the DNA matches it firmly. Size is omitted from some rows. Given values are once, few, many or a class for expanded clones.

CASSSSGGRTDTQYF TGTGCCAGCAGCTCTTCGGGGGGGCGCACAGATACGCAGTATTTT TRBV7-3 . TRBD2 TRBJ2-3
CAWSVIGRDYGYTF TGTGCCTGGAGTGTTATAGGGAGGGACTATGGCTACACCTTC TRBV30 . . TRBJ1-2
CASSLALAGVTDTQYF TGTGCCAGCAGCTTAGCGTTAGCGGGGGTCACAGATACGCAGTATTTT TRBV7-9 . TRBD2 TRBJ2-3
CASSYSTSGSYNEQFF TGTGCCAGCAGTTACTCGACTAGCGGCTCCTACAATGAGCAGTTCTTC TRBV6-5 . TRBD2 TRBJ2-1
CASSAPGGFAYGYTF TGTGCCAGCAGCGCGCCCGGGGGATTTGCCTATGGCTACACCTTC TRBV9 . . TRBJ1-2
CASAHGGLNTEAFF TGTGCCAGCGCACACGGGGGGCTGAACACTGAAGCTTTCTTT TRBV27 . . TRBJ1-1
CASSGTGQRNTEAFF TGTGCCAGCAGCGGTACGGGACAGAGGAACACTGAAGCTTTCTTT TRBV9 . TRBD1 TRBJ1-1
CASSLGGAANTGELFF TGTGCCAGCAGCTTAGGCGGGGCCGCGAACACCGGGGAGCTGTTTTTT TRBV11-2 . . TRBJ2-2
CASSLDRADTQYF TGTGCCAGCAGCTTAGATAGAGCAGATACGCAGTATTTT TRBV7-9 . . TRBJ2-3
CAISRQDPSSYNEQFF TGTGCCATCAGTAGACAGGATCCAAGCTCCTACAATGAGCAGTTCTTC TRBV10-3 . . TRBJ2-1
CAISPTLAGGLNEQFF TGTGCCATCAGTCCCACACTAGCGGGGGGGCTTAATGAGCAGTTCTTC TRBV10-3 . TRBD2 TRBJ2-1
CASSWTSGSTDTQYF TGTGCCAGCTCATGGACTAGCGGGAGCACAGATACGCAGTATTTT TRBV18 . TRBD2 TRBJ2-3
CASSEQGARNEQFF TGTGCCAGCAGTGAGCAGGGGGCAAGGAATGAGCAGTTCTTC TRBV2 once TRBD1 TRBJ2-1
CASSPGQGDGYTF TGTGCCAGCTCACCGGGACAGGGAGATGGCTACACCTTC TRBV18 . TRBD1 TRBJ1-2
CASSARGGNEQFF TGTGCCAGCAGCGCGCGCGGGGGCAATGAGCAGTTCTTC TRBV3-1/TRBV3-2 once TRBD2 TRBJ2-1
CASKKSGRIDEQFF TGTGCCAGCAAAAAGAGCGGGCGGATCGATGAGCAGTTCTTC TRBV2 . . TRBJ2-1
CASSFRGTGPYEQYF TGTGCCAGCAGTTTTCGGGGGACAGGGCCCTACGAGCAGTACTTC TRBV27 . TRBD1 TRBJ2-7
CASSPEQGAIYYGYTF TGTGCCAGCAGCCCAGAACAGGGGGCTATTTACTATGGCTACACCTTC TRBV9 . TRBD1 TRBJ1-2
CASSPPGLAAFF TGTGCCAGCAGCCCTCCGGGACTAGCGGCTTTCTTC TRBV7-2 . TRBD2 TRBJ2-1
CASSPNSGTGVGYGYTF TGTGCCAGCAGTCCGAACTCCGGGACAGGGGTAGGATATGGCTACACCTTC TRBV6-6 . TRBD1 TRBJ1-2
CASSPTANTEAFF TGTGCCAGCAGCCCCACAGCTAACACTGAAGCTTTCTTT TRBV2 . . TRBJ1-1
CATSTRTVLYGYTF TGTGCCACCAGCACTAGGACAGTACTCTATGGCTACACCTTC TRBV15 . . TRBJ1-2
CASQGPGQPQHF TGTGCCAGCCAGGGGCCGGGCCAGCCCCAGCATTTT TRBV12-3/TRBV12-4 once . TRBJ1-5
CASSIVAGNTEAFF TGTGCCAGTAGTATAGTGGCGGGTAACACTGAAGCTTTCTTT TRBV19 . . TRBJ1-1
CASSPQAGTGANYGYTF TGCGCCAGCAGCCCCCAGGCAGGGACAGGGGCTAACTATGGCTACACCTTC TRBV4-3 . TRBD1 TRBJ1-2
CASSYTGQGAGELFF TGTGCCAGCAGTTACACGGGACAGGGGGCCGGGGAGCTGTTTTTT TRBV6-2/TRBV6-3 . TRBD1 TRBJ2-2
CASSVGRSSYNEKLFF TGTGCCAGCAGCGTAGGCCGCAGTTCATATAATGAAAAACTGTTTTTT TRBV9 once . TRBJ1-4
CASSHAGAEAFF TGTGCCAGCAGTCATGCAGGCGCTGAAGCTTTCTTT TRBV6-5 . . TRBJ1-1
CASSELGQNNSPLHF TGTGCCAGCAGTGAACTAGGACAGAATAATTCACCCCTCCACTTT TRBV6-1 . . TRBJ1-6
CASSSRGQGSSPLHF TGTGCCAGCAGCTCTCGCGGACAGGGTTCTTCACCCCTCCACTTT TRBV7-2 . TRBD1 TRBJ1-6
CASSPPGGGRETQYF TGTGCCAGCAGCCCCCCTGGCGGGGGCAGAGAGACCCAGTACTTC TRBV7-6 . . TRBJ2-5
CASRPWGETRYEQYF TGCGCCAGCAGGCCTTGGGGGGAAACCCGCTACGAGCAGTACTTC TRBV5-1 . . TRBJ2-7
CASSVGGPSSYNSPLHF TGTGCCAGCAGCGTCGGGGGGCCAAGCTCCTATAATTCACCCCTCCACTTT TRBV9 . . TRBJ1-6
CASSLGPGQGGDGYTF TGTGCCAGCAGCTTAGGTCCGGGACAGGGAGGGGATGGCTACACCTTC TRBV7-2 . TRBD1 TRBJ1-2
CASSPRRDRSFYTF TGTGCCAGCAGCCCGAGGCGGGACCGAAGTTTCTACACCTTC TRBV13 . . TRBJ1-2
CASSSQTGTGGGYTF TGTGCCAGCAGCTCTCAAACCGGGACAGGGGGTGGCTACACCTTC TRBV7-2 few TRBD1 TRBJ1-2
CASSQDPGSPLHF TGCGCCAGCAGCCAAGATCCGGGTTCACCCCTCCACTTT TRBV4-3 . . TRBJ1-6
CASSVSVFGEKLFF TGTGCCAGCAGCGTATCGGTATTTGGTGAAAAACTGTTTTTT TRBV9 . . TRBJ1-4
CSVEDRGWLGYTF TGCAGCGTTGAAGATCGGGGGTGGCTTGGCTACACCTTC TRBV29-1 . . TRBJ1-2
CASSHGGGGYTF TGTGCCAGCAGCCACGGGGGTGGCGGCTACACCTTC TRBV3-1/TRBV3-2 . . TRBJ1-2